This T cell receptor (beta chain) was obtained from a study of blood T cell repertoires in COVID-19. Whole-study context: Sites in the United States, Italy and Spain provided acute and convalescent COVID-19 samples. In each case, the material was cDNA or gDNA derived from T cells, B-cell-depleted T cells, or PBMCs.

This clone has only a few counts. Original data processing: Reference gene primer amplification gave estimated nucleated cell counts. Here immunoSEQ multiplex PCR was the method, and the copy in TCRdb shows in-frame clones only, minus some. V, J and clone size are taken as reported in that table, and D and trimming were inferred from the DNA itself. This sample has 73,000 or so clones, with roughly 80% found just once. Trimming removed 5 bases at V and 3 bases at J, with 11 bases between. The germline gives CDR1 SGDLS, CDR2 YYNGEE. The CDR3 extends over 13 amino acids. Material for sequencing was peripheral blood. This sequence was found in a woman aged 55-70 years with acute or convalescent COVID-19. The J gene is TRBJ1-1, the V gene TRBV9; D is possibly TRBD1 (6 bases). CDR3 protein: CASSTGWHTEAFF. CDR3 bases: TGTGCCAGCAGTACAGGGTGGCACACTGAAGCTTTCTTT.